The clone carrying this T cell receptor beta chain was counted a single time. The antigen is undetermined. One end of the junction varies from germline; a read error may be responsible. The sample originates from a study of shared clonotypes between healthy human individuals. General observations from the study: It was the non-shared clonotypes that had lower generation probabilities than clonotypes shared by all four donors. About 5% was the fraction of naive CD4 clonotypes found shared across a few donors.

Sequencing used immunoSEQ multiplex PCR; TCRdb keeps in-frame clones, though not all of them. Of over a million clones in the sample, about 75% were seen once. The CDR3 totals 15 residues. Germline V gives CDR1 SSHAT, CDR2 FNYEAQ (reference sequence). The chain has TRBV7-7 and TRBJ2-1; weak D call: TRBD2 (6 bases). The sequenced sample was memory CD4+ T cells sorted from blood. The subset: CD45RA-negative fraction. This receptor was obtained from a man between 18 and 35 years old in good health. The CDR3 protein is CASSLAGTPGNEQFF. The CDR3 DNA sequence: TGTGCTAGCAGCTTAGCCGGGACTCCTGGCAATGAGCAGTTCTTC.